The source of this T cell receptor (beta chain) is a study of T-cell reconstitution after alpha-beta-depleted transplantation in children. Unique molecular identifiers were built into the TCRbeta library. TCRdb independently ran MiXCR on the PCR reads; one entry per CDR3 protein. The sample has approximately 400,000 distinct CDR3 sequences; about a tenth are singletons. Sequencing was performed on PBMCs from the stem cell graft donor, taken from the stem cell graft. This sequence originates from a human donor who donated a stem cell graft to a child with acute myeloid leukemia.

The CDR3 DNA is TGCAGTGCTAGACTATTAGCGGGATCCTACAATGAGCAGTTCTTC. Amino acids: CSARLLAGSYNEQFF. The rearrangement joins TRBV20-1 to TRBJ2-1; 8 bases fit TRBD2. Germline loops: CDR1 DFQATT, CDR2 SNEGSKA (reference sequence). The CDR3 is 15 residues long. With V trimmed by 2 bases and J by 1 base, 4 bases remained unmatched.